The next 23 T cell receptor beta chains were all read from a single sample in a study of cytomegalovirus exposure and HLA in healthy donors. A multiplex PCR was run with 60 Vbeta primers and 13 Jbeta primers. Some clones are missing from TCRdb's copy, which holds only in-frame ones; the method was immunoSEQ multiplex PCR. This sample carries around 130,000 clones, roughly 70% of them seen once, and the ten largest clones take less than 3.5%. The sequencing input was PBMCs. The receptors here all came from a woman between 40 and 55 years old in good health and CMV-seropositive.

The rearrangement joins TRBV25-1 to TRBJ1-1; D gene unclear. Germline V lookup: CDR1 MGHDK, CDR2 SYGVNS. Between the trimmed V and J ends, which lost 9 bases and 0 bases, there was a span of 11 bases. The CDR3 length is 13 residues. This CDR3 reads CASTGNLNTEAFF. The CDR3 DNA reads TGTGCCAGTACGGGGAACTTGAACACTGAAGCTTTCTTT.

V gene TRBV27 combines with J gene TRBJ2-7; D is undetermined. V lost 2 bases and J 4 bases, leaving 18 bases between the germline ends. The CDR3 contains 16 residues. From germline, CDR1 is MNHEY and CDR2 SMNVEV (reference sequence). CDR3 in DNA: TGTGCCAGCAGTTTACCTCAGCGAACTACCAATTACGAGCAGTACTTC. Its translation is CASSLPQRTTNYEQYF.

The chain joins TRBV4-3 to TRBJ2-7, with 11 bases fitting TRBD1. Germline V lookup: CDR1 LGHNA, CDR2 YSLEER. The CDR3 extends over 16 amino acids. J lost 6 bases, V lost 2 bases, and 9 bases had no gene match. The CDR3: CASSQREWDRGGEQYF. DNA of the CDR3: TGCGCCAGCAGCCAAAGAGAGTGGGACAGGGGGGGCGAGCAGTACTTC.

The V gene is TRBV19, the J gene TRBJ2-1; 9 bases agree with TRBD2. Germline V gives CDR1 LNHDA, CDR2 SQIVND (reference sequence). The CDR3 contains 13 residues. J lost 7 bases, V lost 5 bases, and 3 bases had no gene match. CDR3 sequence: CASSPGLANEQFF. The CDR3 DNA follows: TGTGCCAGTAGTCCGGGACTAGCAAATGAGCAGTTCTTC.

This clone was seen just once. The CDR3 nucleotides read TGTGCCAGCAGCGTCGCCGGGACAGGGGAGGGTGGCTACACCTTC. Translated: CASSVAGTGEGGYTF. The chain employs TRBV2 and TRBJ1-2; TRBD1 matches 10 bases. V dropped 6 bases and J dropped 7; count of bases not matched to a gene: 11. The length of the CDR3 is 15 residues. In germline, CDR1 is SNHLY, CDR2 FYNNEI.

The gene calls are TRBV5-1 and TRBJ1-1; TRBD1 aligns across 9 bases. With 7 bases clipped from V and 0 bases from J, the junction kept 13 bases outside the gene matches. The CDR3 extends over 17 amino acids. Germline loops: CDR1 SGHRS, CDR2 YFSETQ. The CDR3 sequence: CASSRDREPVMNTEAFF. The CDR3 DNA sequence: TGCGCCAGCTCCCGGGACAGGGAACCTGTTATGAACACTGAAGCTTTCTTT.

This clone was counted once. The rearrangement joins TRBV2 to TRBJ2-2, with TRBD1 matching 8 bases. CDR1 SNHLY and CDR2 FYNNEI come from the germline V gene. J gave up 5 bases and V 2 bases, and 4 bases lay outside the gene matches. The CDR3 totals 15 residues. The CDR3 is CASSERRQGTGELFF. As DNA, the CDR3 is TGTGCCAGCAGTGAACGGAGACAGGGGACCGGGGAGCTGTTTTTT. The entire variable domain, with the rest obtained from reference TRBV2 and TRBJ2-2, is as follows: EPEVTQTPSHQVTQMGQEVILRCVPISNHLYFYWYRQILGQKVEFLVSFYNNEISEKSEIFDDQFSVERPDGSNFTLKIRSTKLEDSAMYFCASSERRQGTGELFFGEGSRLTVL.

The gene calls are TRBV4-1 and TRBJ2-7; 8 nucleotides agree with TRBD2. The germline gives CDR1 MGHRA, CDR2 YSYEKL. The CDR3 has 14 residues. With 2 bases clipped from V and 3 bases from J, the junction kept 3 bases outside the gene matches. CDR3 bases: TGCGCCAGCAGCCAAATCGGGGGGGACTACGAGCAGTACTTC. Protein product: CASSQIGGDYEQYF.

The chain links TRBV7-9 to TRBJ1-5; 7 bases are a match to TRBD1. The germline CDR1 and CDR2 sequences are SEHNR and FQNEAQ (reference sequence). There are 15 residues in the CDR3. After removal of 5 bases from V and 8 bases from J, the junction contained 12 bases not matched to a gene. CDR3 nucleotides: TGTGCCAGCAGCCCTGACTCAGGGGGATCTGAGCCCCAGCATTTT. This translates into CASSPDSGGSEPQHF.

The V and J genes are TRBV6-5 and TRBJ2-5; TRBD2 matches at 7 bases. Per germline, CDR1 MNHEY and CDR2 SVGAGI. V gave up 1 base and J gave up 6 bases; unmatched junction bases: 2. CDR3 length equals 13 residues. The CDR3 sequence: CASSYWRGKTQYF. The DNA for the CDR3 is TGTGCCAGCAGTTACTGGCGGGGGAAGACCCAGTACTTC.

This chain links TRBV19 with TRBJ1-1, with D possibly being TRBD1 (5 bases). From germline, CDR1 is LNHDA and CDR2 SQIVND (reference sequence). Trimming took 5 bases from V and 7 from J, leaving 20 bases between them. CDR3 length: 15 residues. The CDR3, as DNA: TGTGCCAGTAGTCCCGGGGGGAGGGCATTGAATGAAGCTTTCTTT. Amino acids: CASSPGGRALNEAFF. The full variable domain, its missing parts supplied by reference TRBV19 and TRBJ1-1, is DGGITQSPKYLFRKEGQNVTLSCEQNLNHDAMYWYRQDPGQGLRLIYYSQIVNDFQKGDIAEGYSVSREKKESFPLTVTSAQKNPTAFYLCASSPGGRALNEAFFGQGTRLTVV.

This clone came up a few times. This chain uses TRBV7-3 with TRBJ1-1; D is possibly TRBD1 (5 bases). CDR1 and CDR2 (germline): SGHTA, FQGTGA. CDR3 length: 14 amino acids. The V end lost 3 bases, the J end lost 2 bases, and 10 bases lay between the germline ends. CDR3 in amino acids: CASSFDGGNTEAFF. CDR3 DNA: TGTGCCAGCAGCTTTGACGGGGGAAACACTGAAGCTTTCTTT.

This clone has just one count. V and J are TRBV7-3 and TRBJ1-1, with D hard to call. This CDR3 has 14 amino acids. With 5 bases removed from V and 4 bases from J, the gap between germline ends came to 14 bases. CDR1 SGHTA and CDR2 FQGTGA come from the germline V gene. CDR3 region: CASSQGSGGTEAFF. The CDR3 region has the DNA TGTGCCAGCAGCCAAGGATCGGGAGGCACTGAAGCTTTCTTT.

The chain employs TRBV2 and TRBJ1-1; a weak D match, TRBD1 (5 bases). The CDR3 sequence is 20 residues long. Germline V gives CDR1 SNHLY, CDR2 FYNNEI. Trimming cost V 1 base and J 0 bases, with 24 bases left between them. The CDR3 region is CASSEVLGLGGGLMNTEAFF. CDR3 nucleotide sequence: TGTGCCAGCAGTGAAGTTTTGGGGCTGGGGGGGGGACTCATGAACACTGAAGCTTTCTTT.

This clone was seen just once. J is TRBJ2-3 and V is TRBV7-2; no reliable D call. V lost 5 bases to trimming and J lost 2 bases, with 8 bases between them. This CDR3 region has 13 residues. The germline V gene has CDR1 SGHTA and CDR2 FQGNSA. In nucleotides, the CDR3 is TGTGCCAGCAGCCCTTATTACACAGATACGCAGTATTTT. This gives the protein CASSPYYTDTQYF. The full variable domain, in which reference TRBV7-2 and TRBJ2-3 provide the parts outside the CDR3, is GAGVSQSPSNKVTEKGKDVELRCDPISGHTALYWYRQSLGQGLEFLIYFQGNSAPDKSGLPSDRFSAERTGGSVSTLTIQRTQQEDSAVYLCASSPYYTDTQYFGPGTRLTVL.

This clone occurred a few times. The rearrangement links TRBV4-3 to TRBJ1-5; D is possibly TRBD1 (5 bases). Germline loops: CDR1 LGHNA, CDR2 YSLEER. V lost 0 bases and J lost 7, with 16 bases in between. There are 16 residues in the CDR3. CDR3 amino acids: CASSQDWQGLVQPQHF. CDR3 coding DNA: TGCGCCAGCAGCCAAGATTGGCAGGGTCTCGTCCAGCCCCAGCATTTT.

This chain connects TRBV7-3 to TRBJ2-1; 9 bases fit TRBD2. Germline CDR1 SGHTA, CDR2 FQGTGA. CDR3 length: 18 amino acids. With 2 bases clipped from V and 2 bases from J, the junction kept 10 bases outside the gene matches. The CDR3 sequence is CASSLRWASGTTYNEQFF. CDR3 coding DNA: TGTGCCAGCAGCTTACGTTGGGCTAGCGGGACTACCTACAATGAGCAGTTCTTC.

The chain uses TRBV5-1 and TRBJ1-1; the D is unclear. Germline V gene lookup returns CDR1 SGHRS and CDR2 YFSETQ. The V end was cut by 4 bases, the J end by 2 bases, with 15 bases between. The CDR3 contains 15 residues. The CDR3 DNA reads TGCGCCAGCAGCCGAGATCAGGTGCCCAACACTGAAGCTTTCTTT. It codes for CASSRDQVPNTEAFF.

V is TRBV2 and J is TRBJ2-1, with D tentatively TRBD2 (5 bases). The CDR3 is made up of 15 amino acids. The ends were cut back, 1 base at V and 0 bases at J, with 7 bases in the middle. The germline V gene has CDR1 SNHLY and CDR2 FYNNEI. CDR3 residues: CASSEVGSSYNEQFF. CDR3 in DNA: TGTGCCAGCAGTGAAGTGGGGAGCTCCTACAATGAGCAGTTCTTC.

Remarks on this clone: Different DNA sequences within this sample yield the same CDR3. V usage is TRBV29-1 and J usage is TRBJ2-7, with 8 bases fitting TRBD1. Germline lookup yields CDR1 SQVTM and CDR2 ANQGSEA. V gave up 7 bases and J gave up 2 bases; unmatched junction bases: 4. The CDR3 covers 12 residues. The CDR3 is CSAGQGTYEQYF. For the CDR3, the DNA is TGCAGCGCTGGACAGGGAACCTACGAGCAGTACTTC.

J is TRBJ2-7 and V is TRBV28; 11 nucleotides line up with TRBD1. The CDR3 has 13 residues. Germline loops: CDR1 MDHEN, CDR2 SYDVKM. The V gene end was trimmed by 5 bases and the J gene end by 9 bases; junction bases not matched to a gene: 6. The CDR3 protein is CASSGTGGRRQYF. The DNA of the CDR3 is TGTGCCAGCAGTGGGACAGGGGGAAGAAGGCAGTACTTC. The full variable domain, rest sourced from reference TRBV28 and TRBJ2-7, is DVKVTQSSRYLVKRTGEKVFLECVQDMDHENMFWYRQDPGLGLRLIYFSYDVKMKEKGDIPEGYSVSREKKERFSLILESASTNQTSMYLCASSGTGGRRQYFGPGTRLTVT.

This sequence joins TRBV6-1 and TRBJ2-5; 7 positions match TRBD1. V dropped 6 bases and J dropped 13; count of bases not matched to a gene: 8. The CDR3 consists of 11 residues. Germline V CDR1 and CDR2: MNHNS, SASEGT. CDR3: CASSAGTVRYF. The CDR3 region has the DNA TGTGCCAGCAGCGCCGGGACAGTGCGGTACTTC.

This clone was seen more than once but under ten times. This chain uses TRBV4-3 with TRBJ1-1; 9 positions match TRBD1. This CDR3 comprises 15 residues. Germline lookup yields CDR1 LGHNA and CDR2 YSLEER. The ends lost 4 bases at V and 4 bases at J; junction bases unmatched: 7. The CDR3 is CASSPRTGVPTEAFF. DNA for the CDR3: TGCGCCAGCAGCCCAAGGACAGGGGTCCCCACTGAAGCTTTCTTT.